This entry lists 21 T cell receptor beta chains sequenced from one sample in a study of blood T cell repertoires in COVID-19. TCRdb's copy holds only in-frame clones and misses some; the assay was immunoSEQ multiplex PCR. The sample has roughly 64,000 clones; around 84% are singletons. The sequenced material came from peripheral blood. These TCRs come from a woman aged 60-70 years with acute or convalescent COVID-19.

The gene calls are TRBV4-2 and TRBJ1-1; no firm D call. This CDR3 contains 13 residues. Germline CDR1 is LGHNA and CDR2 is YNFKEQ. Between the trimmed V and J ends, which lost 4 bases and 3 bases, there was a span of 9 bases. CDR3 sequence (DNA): TGTGCCAGCAGCCCATACGGGGACACTGAAGCTTTCTTT. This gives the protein CASSPYGDTEAFF.

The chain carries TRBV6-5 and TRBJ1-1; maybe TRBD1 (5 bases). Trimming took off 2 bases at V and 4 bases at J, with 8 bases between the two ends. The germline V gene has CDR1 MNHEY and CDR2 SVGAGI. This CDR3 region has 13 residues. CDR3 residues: CASSYIGGTEAFF. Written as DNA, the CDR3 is TGTGCCAGCAGTTACATCGGGGGCACTGAAGCTTTCTTT.

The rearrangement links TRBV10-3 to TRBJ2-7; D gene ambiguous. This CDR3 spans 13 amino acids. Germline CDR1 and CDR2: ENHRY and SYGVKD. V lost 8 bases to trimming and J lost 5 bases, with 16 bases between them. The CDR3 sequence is CAISSAGLNEQYF. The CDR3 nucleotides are TGTGCCATCTCCTCGGCCGGGTTGAACGAGCAGTACTTC.

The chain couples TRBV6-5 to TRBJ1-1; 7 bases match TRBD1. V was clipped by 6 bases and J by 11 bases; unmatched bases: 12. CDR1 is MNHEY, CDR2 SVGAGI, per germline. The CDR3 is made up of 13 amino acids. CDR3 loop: CASSLGTVVEAFF. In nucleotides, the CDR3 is TGTGCCAGCAGCCTAGGGACAGTTGTCGAGGCTTTCTTT.

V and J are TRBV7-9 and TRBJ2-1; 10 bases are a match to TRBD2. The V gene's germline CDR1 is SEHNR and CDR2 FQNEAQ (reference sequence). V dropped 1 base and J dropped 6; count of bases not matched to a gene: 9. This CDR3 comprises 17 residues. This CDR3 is CASSLGQAGGQGNEQFF. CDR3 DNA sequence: TGTGCCAGCAGCTTAGGTCAAGCGGGGGGGCAAGGCAATGAGCAGTTCTTC. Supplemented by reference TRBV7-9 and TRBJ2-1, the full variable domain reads DTGVSQNPRHKITKRGQNVTFRCDPISEHNRLYWYRQTLGQGPEFLTYFQNEAQLEKSRLLSDRFSAERPKGSFSTLEIQRTEQGDSAMYLCASSLGQAGGQGNEQFFGPGTRLTVL.

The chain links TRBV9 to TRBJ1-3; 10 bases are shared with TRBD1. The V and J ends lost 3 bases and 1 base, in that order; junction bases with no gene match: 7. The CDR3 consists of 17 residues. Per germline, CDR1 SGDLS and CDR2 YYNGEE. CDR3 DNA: TGTGCCAGCAGCGCCGGACAGGGGGGATCATCTGGAAACACCATATATTTT. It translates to CASSAGQGGSSGNTIYF.

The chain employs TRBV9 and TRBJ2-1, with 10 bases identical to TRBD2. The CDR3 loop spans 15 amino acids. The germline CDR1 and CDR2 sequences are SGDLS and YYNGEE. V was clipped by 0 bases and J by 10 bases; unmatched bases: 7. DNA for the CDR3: TGTGCCAGCAGCGTAGTAGCGGGGGGCCTAGGGGAGCAGTTCTTC. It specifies CASSVVAGGLGEQFF.

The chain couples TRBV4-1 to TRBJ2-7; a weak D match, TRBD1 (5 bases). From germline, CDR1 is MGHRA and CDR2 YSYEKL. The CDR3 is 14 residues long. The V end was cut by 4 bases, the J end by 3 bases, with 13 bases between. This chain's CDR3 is CASSPQGNFYEQYF. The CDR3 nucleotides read TGCGCCAGCAGCCCCCAGGGCAATTTCTACGAGCAGTACTTC.

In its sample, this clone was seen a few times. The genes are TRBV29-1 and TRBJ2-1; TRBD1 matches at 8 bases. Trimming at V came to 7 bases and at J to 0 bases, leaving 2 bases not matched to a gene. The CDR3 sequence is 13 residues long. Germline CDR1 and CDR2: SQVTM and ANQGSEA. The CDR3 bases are TGCAGCGCACAGGGGGACTCCTACAATGAGCAGTTCTTC. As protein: CSAQGDSYNEQFF.

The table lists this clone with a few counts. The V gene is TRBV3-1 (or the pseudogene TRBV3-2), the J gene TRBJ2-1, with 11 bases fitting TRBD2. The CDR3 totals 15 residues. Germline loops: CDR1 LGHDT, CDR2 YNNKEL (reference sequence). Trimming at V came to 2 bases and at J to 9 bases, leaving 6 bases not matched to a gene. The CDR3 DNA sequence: TGTGCCAGCAGCCAAAATAGCGGGGGGGCCTCTGAGCAGTTCTTC. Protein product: CASSQNSGGASEQFF.

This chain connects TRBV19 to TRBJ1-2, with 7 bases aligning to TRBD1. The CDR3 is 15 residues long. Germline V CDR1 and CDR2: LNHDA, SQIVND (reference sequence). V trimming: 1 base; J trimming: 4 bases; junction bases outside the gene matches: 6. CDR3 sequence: CASSIVPGTVYGYTF. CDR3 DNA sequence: TGTGCCAGTAGTATAGTTCCGGGGACAGTCTATGGCTACACCTTC. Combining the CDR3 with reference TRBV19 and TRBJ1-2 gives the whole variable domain DGGITQSPKYLFRKEGQNVTLSCEQNLNHDAMYWYRQDPGQGLRLIYYSQIVNDFQKGDIAEGYSVSREKKESFPLTVTSAQKNPTAFYLCASSIVPGTVYGYTFGSGTRLTVV.

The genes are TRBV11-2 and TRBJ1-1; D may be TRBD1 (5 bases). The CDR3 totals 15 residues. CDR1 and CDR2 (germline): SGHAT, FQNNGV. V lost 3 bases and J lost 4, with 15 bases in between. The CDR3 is CASSFTALGGTEAFF. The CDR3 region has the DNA TGTGCCAGCAGCTTCACCGCTTTGGGGGGCACTGAAGCTTTCTTT.

This CDR3 reads CASSEQGTQPQHF. The CDR3 nucleotides are TGTGCCAGCAGCGAACAGGGGACTCAGCCCCAGCATTTT. V gene TRBV2 combines with J gene TRBJ1-5; 7 bases are shared with TRBD1. This CDR3 spans 13 amino acids. The germline V gene encodes CDR1 SNHLY and CDR2 FYNNEI. J was trimmed by 6 bases and V by 6 bases; bases with no gene match: 5.

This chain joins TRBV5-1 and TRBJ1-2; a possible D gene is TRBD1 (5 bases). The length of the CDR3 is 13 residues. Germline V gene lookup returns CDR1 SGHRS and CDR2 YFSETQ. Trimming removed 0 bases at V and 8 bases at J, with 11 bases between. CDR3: CASSLDWAGGYTF. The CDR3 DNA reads TGCGCCAGCAGCTTGGATTGGGCAGGGGGCTACACCTTC.

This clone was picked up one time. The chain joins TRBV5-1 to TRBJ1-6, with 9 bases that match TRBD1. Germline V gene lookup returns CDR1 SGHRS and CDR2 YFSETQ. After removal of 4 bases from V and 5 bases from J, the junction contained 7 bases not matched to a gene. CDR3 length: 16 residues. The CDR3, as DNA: TGCGCCAGCAGCCCCGGGACAGGGCGTAATAATTCACCCCTCCACTTT. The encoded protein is CASSPGTGRNNSPLHF.

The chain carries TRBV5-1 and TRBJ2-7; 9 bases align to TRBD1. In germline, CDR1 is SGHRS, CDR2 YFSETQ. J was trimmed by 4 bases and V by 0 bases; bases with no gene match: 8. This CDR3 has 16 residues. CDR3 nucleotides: TGCGCCAGCAGCTTGGGTTGGGGGACAGGGAGATACGAGCAGTACTTC. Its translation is CASSLGWGTGRYEQYF.

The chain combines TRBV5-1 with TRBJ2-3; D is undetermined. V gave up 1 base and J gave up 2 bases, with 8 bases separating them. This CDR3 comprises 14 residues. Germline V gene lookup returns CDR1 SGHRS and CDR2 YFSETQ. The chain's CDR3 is CASSLLQTTDTQYF. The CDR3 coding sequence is TGCGCCAGCAGCTTGTTACAGACCACAGATACGCAGTATTTT.

The CDR3 DNA sequence: TGTGCCAGCAGCACGGGATCCGCTAACTATGGCTACACCTTC. Translating it yields CASSTGSANYGYTF. The V and J genes are TRBV3-1 (or the pseudogene TRBV3-2) and TRBJ1-2; no clear D. V was clipped by 5 bases and J by 0 bases, with 10 bases between them. This CDR3 region has 14 residues. Germline V gene lookup returns CDR1 LGHDT and CDR2 YNNKEL (reference sequence).

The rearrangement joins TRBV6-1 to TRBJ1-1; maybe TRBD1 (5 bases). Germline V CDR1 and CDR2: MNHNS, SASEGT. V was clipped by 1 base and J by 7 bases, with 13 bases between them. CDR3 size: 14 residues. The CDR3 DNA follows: TGTGCCAGCAGTGAAGAGCCAGGGATGAGTGAAGCTTTCTTT. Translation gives CASSEEPGMSEAFF.

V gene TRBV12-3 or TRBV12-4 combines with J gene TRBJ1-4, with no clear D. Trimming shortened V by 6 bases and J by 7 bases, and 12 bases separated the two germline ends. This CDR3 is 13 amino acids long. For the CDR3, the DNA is TGTGCCAGCAGCCCTCAACGGGTTGAAAAACTGTTTTTT. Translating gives CASSPQRVEKLFF.

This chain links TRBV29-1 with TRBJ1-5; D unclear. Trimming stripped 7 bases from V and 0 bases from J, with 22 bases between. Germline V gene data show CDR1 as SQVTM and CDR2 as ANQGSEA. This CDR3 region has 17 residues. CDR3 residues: CSASEGAGRGSNQPQHF. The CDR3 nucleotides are TGCAGCGCATCAGAGGGTGCTGGTCGAGGTAGCAATCAGCCCCAGCATTTT.